This T cell receptor beta chain is drawn from a study of cytomegalovirus exposure and HLA in healthy donors. Germline CDR1 and CDR2: MNHEY and SVGAGI. Trimming removed 6 bases at V and 6 bases at J, with 20 bases between. The CDR3 covers 15 residues. PCR used 60 Vbeta primers and 13 Jbeta primers. Data came from immunoSEQ multiplex PCR; TCRdb stores just in-frame clones and leaves some out. Of fewer than 200,000 clones detected, 80% appear once; the ten largest clones hold approximately 2.2%. What was sequenced was PBMCs. The chain carries TRBV6-5 and TRBJ2-5; D remains unclear. The source is a male donor in good health and CMV-seronegative. CDR3 in DNA: TGTGCCAGCAGCCTCGCCGCTAGTTCAACTCAGACCCAGTACTTC. It yields the protein CASSLAASSTQTQYF.